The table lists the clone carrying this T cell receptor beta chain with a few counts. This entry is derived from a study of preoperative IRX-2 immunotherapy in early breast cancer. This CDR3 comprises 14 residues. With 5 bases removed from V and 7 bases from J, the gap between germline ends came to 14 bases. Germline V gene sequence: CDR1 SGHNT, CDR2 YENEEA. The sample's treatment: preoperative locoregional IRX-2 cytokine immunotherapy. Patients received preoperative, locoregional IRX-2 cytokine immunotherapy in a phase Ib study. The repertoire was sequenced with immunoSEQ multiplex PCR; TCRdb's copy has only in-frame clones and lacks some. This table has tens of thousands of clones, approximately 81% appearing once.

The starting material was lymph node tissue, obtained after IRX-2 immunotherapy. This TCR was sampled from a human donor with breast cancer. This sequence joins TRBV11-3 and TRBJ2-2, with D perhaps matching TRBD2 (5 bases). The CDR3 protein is CASSPTTGIGELFF. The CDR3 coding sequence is TGTGCCAGCAGCCCTACGACGGGGATCGGGGAGCTGTTTTTT.